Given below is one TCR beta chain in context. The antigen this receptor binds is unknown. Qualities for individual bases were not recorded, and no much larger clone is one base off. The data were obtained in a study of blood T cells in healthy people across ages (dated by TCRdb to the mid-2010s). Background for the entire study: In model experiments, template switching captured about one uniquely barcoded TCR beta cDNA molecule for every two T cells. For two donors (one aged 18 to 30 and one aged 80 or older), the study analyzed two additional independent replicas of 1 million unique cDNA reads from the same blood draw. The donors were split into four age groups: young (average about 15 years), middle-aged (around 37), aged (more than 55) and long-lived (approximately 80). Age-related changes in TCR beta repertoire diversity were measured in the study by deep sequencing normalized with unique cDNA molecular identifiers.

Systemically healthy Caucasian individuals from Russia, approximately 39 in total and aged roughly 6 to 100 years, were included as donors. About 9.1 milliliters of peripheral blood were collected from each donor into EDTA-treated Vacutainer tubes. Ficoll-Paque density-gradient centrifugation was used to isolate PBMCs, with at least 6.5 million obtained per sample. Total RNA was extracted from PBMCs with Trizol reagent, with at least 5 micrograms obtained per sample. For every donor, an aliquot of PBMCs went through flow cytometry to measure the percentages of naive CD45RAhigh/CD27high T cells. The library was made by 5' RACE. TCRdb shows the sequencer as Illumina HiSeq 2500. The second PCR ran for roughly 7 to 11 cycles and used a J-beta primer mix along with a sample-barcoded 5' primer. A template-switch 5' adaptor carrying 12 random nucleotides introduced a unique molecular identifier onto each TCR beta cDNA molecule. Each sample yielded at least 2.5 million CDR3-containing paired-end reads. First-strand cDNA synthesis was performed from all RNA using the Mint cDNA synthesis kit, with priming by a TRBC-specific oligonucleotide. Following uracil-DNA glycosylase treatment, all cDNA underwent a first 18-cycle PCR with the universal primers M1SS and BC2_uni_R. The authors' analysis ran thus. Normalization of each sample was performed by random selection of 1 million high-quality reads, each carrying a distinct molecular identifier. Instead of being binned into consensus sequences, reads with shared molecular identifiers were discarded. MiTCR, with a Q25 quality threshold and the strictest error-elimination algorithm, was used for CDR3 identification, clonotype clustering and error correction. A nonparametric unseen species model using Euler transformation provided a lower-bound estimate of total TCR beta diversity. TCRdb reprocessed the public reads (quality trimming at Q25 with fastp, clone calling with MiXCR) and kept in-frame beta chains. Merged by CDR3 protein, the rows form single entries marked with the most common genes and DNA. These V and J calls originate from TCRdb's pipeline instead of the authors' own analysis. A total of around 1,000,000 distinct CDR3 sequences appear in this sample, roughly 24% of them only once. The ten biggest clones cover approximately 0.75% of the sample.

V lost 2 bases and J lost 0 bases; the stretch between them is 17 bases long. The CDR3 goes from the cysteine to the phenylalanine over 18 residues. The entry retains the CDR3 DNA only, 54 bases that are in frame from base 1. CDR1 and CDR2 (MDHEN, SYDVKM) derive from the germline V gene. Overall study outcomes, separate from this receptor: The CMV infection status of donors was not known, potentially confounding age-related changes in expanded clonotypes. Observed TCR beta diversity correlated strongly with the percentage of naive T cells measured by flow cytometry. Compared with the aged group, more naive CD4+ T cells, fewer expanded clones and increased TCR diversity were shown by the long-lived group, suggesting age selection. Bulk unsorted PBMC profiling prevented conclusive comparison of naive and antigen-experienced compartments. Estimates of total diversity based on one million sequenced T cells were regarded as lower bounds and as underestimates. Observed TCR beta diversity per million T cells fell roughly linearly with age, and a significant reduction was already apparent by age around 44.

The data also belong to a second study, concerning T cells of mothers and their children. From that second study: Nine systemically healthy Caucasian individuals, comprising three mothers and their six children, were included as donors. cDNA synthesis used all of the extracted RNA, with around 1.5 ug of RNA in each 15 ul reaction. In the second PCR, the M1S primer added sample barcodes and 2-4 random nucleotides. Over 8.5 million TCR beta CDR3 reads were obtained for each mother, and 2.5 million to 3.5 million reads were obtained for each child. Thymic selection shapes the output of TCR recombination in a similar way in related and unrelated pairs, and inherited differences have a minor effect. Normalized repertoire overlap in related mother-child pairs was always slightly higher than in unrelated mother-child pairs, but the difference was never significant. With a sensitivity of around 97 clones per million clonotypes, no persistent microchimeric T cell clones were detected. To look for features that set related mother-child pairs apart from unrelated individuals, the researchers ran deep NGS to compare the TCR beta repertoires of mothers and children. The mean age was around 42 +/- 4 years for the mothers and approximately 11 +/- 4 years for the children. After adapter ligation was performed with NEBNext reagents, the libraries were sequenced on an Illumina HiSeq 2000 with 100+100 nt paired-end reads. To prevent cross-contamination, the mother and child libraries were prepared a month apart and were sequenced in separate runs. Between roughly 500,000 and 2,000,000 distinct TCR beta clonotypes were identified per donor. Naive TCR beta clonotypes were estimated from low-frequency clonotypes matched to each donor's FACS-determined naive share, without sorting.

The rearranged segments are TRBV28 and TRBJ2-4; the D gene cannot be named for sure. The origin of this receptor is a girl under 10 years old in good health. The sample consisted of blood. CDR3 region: CASSLTESGYLAKNIQYF. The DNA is TGTGCCAGCAGTTTAACGGAATCAGGATACCTAGCCAAAAACATTCAGTACTTC.